Listed below are T cell receptor beta chains from one sample, sequenced in a study of blood T cells in healthy people across ages. From the 5' RACE reads, TCRdb called clonotypes with MiXCR, one entry per CDR3 protein. The sample has about 1.5 million distinct CDR3 sequences; roughly 43% are singletons. The sequenced sample was blood. The receptors stem from a woman under 30 in good health. CDR3s include the opening cysteine and the closing phenylalanine or tryptophan. A D gene is named only where the DNA matches it firmly. Clone size appears in some rows only: once, few, many, or a class for an expanded clone.

v_call	clone_size	j_call	d_call	cdr3_aa	cdr3_nt
TRBV2	-	TRBJ2-5	-	CASNNPDYEETQYF	TGTGCCAGCAATAATCCGGACTATGAAGAGACCCAGTACTTC
TRBV12-5	-	TRBJ1-2	TRBD1	CASGSPGQGYGYTF	TGTGCTAGTGGTTCCCCGGGACAGGGCTATGGCTACACCTTC
TRBV7-2	many	TRBJ1-2	-	CASSLGDKYGYTF	TGTGCCAGCAGCTTAGGGGACAAATATGGCTACACCTTC
TRBV7-2	few	TRBJ2-1	-	CASSLAGRGRQNNEQFF	TGTGCCAGCAGCTTAGCCGGACGGGGGCGGCAGAACAATGAGCAGTTCTTC
TRBV12-3/TRBV12-4	few	TRBJ1-2	-	CASSLSRVYTF	TGTGCCAGCAGTTTATCTCGGGTTTACACCTTC
TRBV6-5	-	TRBJ2-7	TRBD1	CASSTGQGAREQYF	TGTGCCAGCAGTACGGGACAGGGGGCGCGCGAGCAGTACTTC
TRBV4-1	once	TRBJ2-3	TRBD2	CASSRSASGSADTQYF	TGCGCCAGCAGCCGGTCGGCTAGCGGGAGTGCAGATACGCAGTATTTT
TRBV7-7	-	TRBJ2-2	-	CASSTDRSGELFF	TGTGCTAGCAGCACTGACCGTTCCGGGGAGCTGTTTTTT
TRBV20-1	few	TRBJ2-1	TRBD2	CSARETSGGFSYNEQFF	TGCAGTGCTAGAGAGACTAGCGGGGGATTTTCCTACAATGAGCAGTTCTTC
TRBV20-1	-	TRBJ1-2	-	CSARDRVGGYTF	TGCAGTGCTAGAGATCGGGTAGGGGGCTACACCTTC
TRBV12-3/TRBV12-4	-	TRBJ1-2	TRBD1	CASSWGQGGGYTF	TGTGCCAGCAGTTGGGGACAGGGGGGAGGCTACACCTTC
TRBV7-9	-	TRBJ1-1	TRBD1	CASQTLTGDGTEAFF	TGTGCCAGCCAAACCCTCACAGGGGACGGGACTGAAGCTTTCTTT
TRBV7-2	few	TRBJ2-3	-	CASSGGWGTSTDTQYF	TGTGCCAGCAGCGGGGGGTGGGGTACTAGCACAGATACGCAGTATTTT
TRBV11-2	-	TRBJ2-1	TRBD2	CASSQVAGVFNEQFF	TGTGCCAGCAGTCAAGTAGCGGGGGTTTTCAATGAGCAGTTCTTC
TRBV7-9	-	TRBJ2-2	TRBD1	CASSSGQGKVGELFF	TGTGCCAGCAGCAGCGGACAGGGGAAGGTCGGGGAGCTGTTTTTT
TRBV28	-	TRBJ2-1	TRBD2	CASTPRGQLAGVGEQFF	TGTGCCAGCACGCCCCGGGGTCAACTAGCGGGGGTGGGTGAGCAGTTCTTC
TRBV7-9	few	TRBJ2-7	-	CASSLGTPGSYEQYF	TGTGCCAGCAGCTTAGGGACCCCGGGCTCCTACGAGCAGTACTTC
TRBV7-2	-	TRBJ2-2	-	CASSPTGRPNTGELFF	TGTGCCAGCAGCCCAACAGGACGCCCTAACACCGGGGAGCTGTTTTTT
TRBV29-1	few	TRBJ2-7	TRBD1	CSVRTGGISYEQYF	TGCAGCGTTCGGACAGGGGGCATCTCCTACGAGCAGTACTTC
TRBV6-1	-	TRBJ2-3	TRBD2	CASSGRLAAVTDTQYF	TGTGCCAGCAGTGGTCGACTAGCGGCCGTAACAGATACGCAGTATTTT
TRBV6-2/TRBV6-3	few	TRBJ2-7	TRBD2	CASSPRERGSYEQYF	TGTGCCAGCAGTCCGCGGGAGAGGGGCTCCTACGAGCAGTACTTC
TRBV9	few	TRBJ1-4	-	CASSVAGPNEKLFF	TGTGCCAGCAGCGTAGCCGGGCCTAATGAAAAACTGTTTTTT
TRBV7-9	-	TRBJ1-4	TRBD1	CASSSYRGQEKLFF	TGTGCCAGCAGCTCATACAGGGGGCAAGAAAAACTGTTTTTT
TRBV7-9	-	TRBJ1-2	-	CASSSTGASYGYTF	TGTGCCAGCAGCTCCACTGGAGCAAGCTATGGCTACACCTTC
TRBV6-5	-	TRBJ2-7	-	CASMPGRRTYEQYF	TGTGCCAGCATGCCTGGACGACGGACCTACGAGCAGTACTTC
TRBV12-3/TRBV12-4	few	TRBJ1-2	-	CASSSTGLYGYTF	TGTGCCAGCAGTTCGACAGGACTCTATGGCTACACCTTC
TRBV2	few	TRBJ2-5	-	CASRLAETQYF	TGTGCCAGCAGATTGGCAGAGACCCAGTACTTC
TRBV20-1	few	TRBJ2-1	-	CSARERGQYNEQFF	TGCAGTGCGAGAGAGCGGGGACAATACAATGAGCAGTTCTTC
TRBV5-1	-	TRBJ2-5	-	CASSVGGAGETQYF	TGCGCCAGCAGCGTGGGTGGGGCCGGGGAGACCCAGTACTTC
TRBV7-2	once	TRBJ2-1	-	CASSFPPGGSEQFF	TGTGCCAGCAGCTTCCCTCCAGGAGGAAGTGAGCAGTTCTTC
TRBV10-3	few	TRBJ2-7	TRBD2	CASRKTSGAYEQYF	TGTGCCTCCAGAAAGACTAGCGGGGCCTACGAGCAGTACTTC
TRBV25-1	-	TRBJ1-5	TRBD1	CASSGTGATQPQHF	TGTGCCAGCAGCGGGACAGGGGCTACTCAGCCCCAGCATTTT
TRBV20-1	-	TRBJ1-2	-	CGARGSGERSNYGYTF	TGCGGTGCTAGGGGATCTGGGGAAAGGAGTAACTATGGCTACACCTTC
TRBV27	few	TRBJ2-1	TRBD1	CARRTGECNEQFF	TGTGCCAGGAGGACAGGGGAGTGCAATGAGCAGTTCTTC
TRBV4-3	-	TRBJ1-5	TRBD1	CASSRETGKGQPQHF	TGCGCCAGCAGCCGCGAGACAGGGAAAGGCCAGCCCCAGCATTTT
TRBV21-1	few	TRBJ1-2	-	CASSLPSEGRRGGYTF	TGTGCCAGCAGCCTACCCTCGGAGGGGAGGAGAGGGGGCTACACCTTC
TRBV5-5	-	TRBJ1-2	-	CASSLWGQGYGYTF	TGTGCCAGCAGCTTGTGGGGGCAGGGCTATGGCTACACCTTC
TRBV6-2/TRBV6-3	few	TRBJ2-3	TRBD2	CASSYSTSGGRTNTQYF	TGTGCCAGCAGTTACTCGACCAGCGGGGGCCGTACGAATACGCAGTATTTT
TRBV12-3/TRBV12-4	few	TRBJ2-2	TRBD2	CASSSSGSELFF	TGTGCCAGCAGCAGTAGCGGGAGTGAGCTGTTTTTT
TRBV6-6	-	TRBJ2-3	-	CANRRTTSTDTQYF	TGTGCCAACAGACGGACAACTAGCACAGATACGCAGTATTTT
TRBV7-2	-	TRBJ2-7	-	CASSLSPGPYEQYF	TGTGCCAGCAGCTTATCCCCAGGGCCCTACGAGCAGTACTTC
TRBV20-1	once	TRBJ1-2	-	CSASSGRNYGYTF	TGCAGTGCTAGTAGTGGACGGAACTATGGCTACACCTTC
TRBV7-2	-	TRBJ2-3	TRBD1	CASSLPGGRNTQYF	TGTGCCAGCAGCTTACCAGGGGGTAGGAATACGCAGTATTTT
TRBV7-2	-	TRBJ2-5	-	CASSLTVLQETQYF	TGTGCCAGCAGCTTAACGGTGTTACAAGAGACCCAGTACTTC
TRBV10-2	many	TRBJ1-1	-	CASSANMNTEAFF	TGCGCCAGCAGTGCTAACATGAACACTGAAGCTTTCTTT
TRBV21-1	few	TRBJ1-1	-	CASSPKAPGLNTEAFF	TGTGCCAGCAGTCCCAAAGCTCCAGGTTTGAACACTGAAGCTTTCTTT
TRBV20-1	-	TRBJ2-1	TRBD2	CSARVLLAGGYNEQFF	TGCAGTGCTAGAGTCCTACTAGCGGGAGGGTACAATGAGCAGTTCTTC
TRBV4-1	-	TRBJ1-5	-	CASSQEVRQPQHF	TGCGCCAGCAGCCAAGAAGTTCGTCAGCCCCAGCATTTT
TRBV4-3	-	TRBJ2-7	-	CASSQMQGAYEQYF	TGCGCCAGCAGCCAAATGCAGGGTGCCTACGAGCAGTACTTC
TRBV4-2	many	TRBJ2-1	TRBD1	CASSPLRTGIHNEQFF	TGTGCCAGCAGCCCCCTACGGACAGGGATTCACAATGAGCAGTTCTTC